This T cell receptor beta chain was sequenced in a study of T cells after yellow fever vaccination. V lost 3 bases and J 3 bases, leaving 10 bases between the germline ends. The CDR3 is 13 amino acids. The V gene's germline CDR1 is SGHRS and CDR2 YFSETQ. TCRdb independently ran MiXCR on the 5' RACE reads; one entry per CDR3 protein. The table lists some 420,000 distinct CDR3 sequences, roughly a sixth of them singletons, with about 18% in the top ten. The source is a man younger than 30 who received the YFV17D yellow fever vaccine. This material consisted of PBMCs, taken before the yellow fever booster vaccination. The rearrangement uses TRBV5-1 and TRBJ2-7; tentatively, D is TRBD1 (6 bases). The CDR3 nucleotides read TGCGCCAGCAGCTACCAACAGGGCTACGAGCAGTACTTC. This gives the protein CASSYQQGYEQYF.